These 3 T cell receptor beta chains were sequenced from one sample in a study of T-cell reconstitution after alpha-beta-depleted transplantation in children. TCRbeta library preparation incorporated unique molecular identifiers. Each CDR3 protein is one row after TCRdb ran MiXCR on the PCR reads. Counted here are around 380,000 distinct CDR3 sequences, about a tenth occurring once; the ten biggest clones make up 4.5% to 6%. The sample here was PBMCs from the stem cell graft donor, taken from the stem cell graft. Every receptor here comes from a human donor who donated a stem cell graft to a child with acute myeloid leukemia.

This clonotype was observed a few times. The chain uses TRBV6-5 and TRBJ2-2; TRBD2 might be the D (5 bases). The CDR3 covers 13 residues. CDR1 and CDR2 from the germline V gene are MNHEY and SVGAGI. V lost 2 bases and J lost 7, with 8 bases in between. DNA of the CDR3: TGTGCCAGCAGTTACAGGGAGATCGGGGAGCTGTTTTTT. Its translation is CASSYREIGELFF.

This clonotype was recorded at least ten times. The chain recombines TRBV5-5 with TRBJ1-1; D unresolved. The V end was cut by 4 bases, the J end by 7 bases, with 14 bases between. CDR3 length: 13 amino acids. The V gene's germline CDR1 is SGHKS and CDR2 YYEKEE (reference sequence). The CDR3 reads CASSRVAHHEAFF. The CDR3 nucleotides read TGTGCCAGCAGCCGAGTCGCGCACCATGAAGCTTTCTTT.

The sample holds a few counts of this clonotype. The chain carries TRBV6-5 and TRBJ1-3, with no clear D. V lost 6 bases and J 0 bases, leaving 18 bases between the germline ends. The CDR3 is made up of 17 amino acids. Germline V CDR1 and CDR2: MNHEY, SVGAGI. CDR3 coding DNA: TGTGCCAGCAGCCAACCGTCGACGGTCAACTCTGGAAACACCATATATTTT. This gives the protein CASSQPSTVNSGNTIYF.